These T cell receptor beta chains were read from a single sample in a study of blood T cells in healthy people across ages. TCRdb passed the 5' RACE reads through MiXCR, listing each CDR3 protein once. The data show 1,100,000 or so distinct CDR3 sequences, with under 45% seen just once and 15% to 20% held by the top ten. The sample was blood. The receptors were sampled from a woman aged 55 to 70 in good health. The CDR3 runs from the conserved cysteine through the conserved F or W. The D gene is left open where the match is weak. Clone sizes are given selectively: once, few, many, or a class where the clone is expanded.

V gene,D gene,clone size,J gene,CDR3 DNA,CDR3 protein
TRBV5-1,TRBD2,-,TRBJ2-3,TGCGCCAGCAGCTTCGGCCGGGGGGGCGGCACAGATACGCAGTATTTT,CASSFGRGGGTDTQYF
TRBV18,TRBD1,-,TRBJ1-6,TGTGCCAGCTCACCAACCTCAGACAGGGTCTACGCACCCCTCCACTTT,CASSPTSDRVYAPLHF
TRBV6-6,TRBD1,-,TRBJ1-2,TGTGCCAGCAAGTACGTGGGACAGGGGAAGTCTGGCTACACCTTC,CASKYVGQGKSGYTF
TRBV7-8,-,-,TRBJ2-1,TGTGCCAGCAGCTTAGAAGTAGGTACCGTGAGGGATTCCTACAATGAGCAGTTCTTC,CASSLEVGTVRDSYNEQFF
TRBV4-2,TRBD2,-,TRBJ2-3,TGTGCCAGCAGCCAAGATTTCCTAGCGGGAGGGGGGGCGGATACGCAGTATTTT,CASSQDFLAGGGADTQYF
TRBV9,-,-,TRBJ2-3,TGTGCCAGCAGCCTTAAGGCGCTCACCACAGGAGATACGCAGTATTTT,CASSLKALTTGDTQYF
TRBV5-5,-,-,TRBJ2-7,TGTGCCAGCAGCTTCGGGTACGTACCGCGCGAGCAGTACTTC,CASSFGYVPREQYF
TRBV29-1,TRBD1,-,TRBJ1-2,TGCAGCGTGCCCGACAGGGCTGGATATGGCTACACCTTC,CSVPDRAGYGYTF
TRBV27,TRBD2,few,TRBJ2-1,TGTGCCAGCAGTTATAGCGGGATCGATGAGCAGTTCTTC,CASSYSGIDEQFF
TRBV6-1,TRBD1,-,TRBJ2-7,TGTGCCAGCAGTGCCGGGACAGGGGGCGGCGAGCAGTACTTC,CASSAGTGGGEQYF
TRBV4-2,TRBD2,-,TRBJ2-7,TGTGCCAGCAGCCAAGCAGGTACTAGCGACTACGAGCAGTACTTC,CASSQAGTSDYEQYF